The 23 T cell receptor beta chains reported below all come from one sample, sequenced in a study of T cell responses to AZD1222 COVID-19 vaccine. The protocol was immunoSEQ multiplex PCR, while the TCRdb copy is restricted to in-frame clones and leaves out a portion. The repertoire has under 200,000 clones, approximately 90% of them found once; the top ten carry 0.95% to 1%. Sequenced here: peripheral blood, sampled on day 0 of AZD1222 vaccination. These receptor sequences come from an adult in good health.

The chain carries TRBV28 and TRBJ2-4; a weak D match, TRBD2 (5 bases). Trimming stripped 6 bases from V and 0 bases from J, with 12 bases between. The germline CDR1 and CDR2 sequences are MDHEN and SYDVKM. The CDR3 has 15 amino acids. The CDR3 here is CASSPPGGAKNIQYF. The CDR3 nucleotides are TGTGCCAGCAGCCCCCCCGGAGGAGCCAAAAACATTCAGTACTTC.

The chain uses TRBV5-1 and TRBJ1-3; D call uncertain. CDR3 length: 14 amino acids. Trimming cost V 2 bases and J 0 bases, with 6 bases left between them. The germline V gene has CDR1 SGHRS and CDR2 YFSETQ. The CDR3 DNA reads TGCGCCAGCAGCTTATGGGCCTCTGGAAACACCATATATTTT. Protein sequence: CASSLWASGNTIYF.

This clone was observed once. The V call is TRBV3-1 (or the pseudogene TRBV3-2), the J call TRBJ1-3; D ambiguous. This CDR3 has 13 amino acids. With 8 bases removed from V and 1 base from J, the gap between germline ends came to 9 bases. CDR1 LGHDT and CDR2 YNNKEL come from the germline V gene (reference sequence). In DNA form, the CDR3 reads TGTGCCAGCCGCGCGGTTTCTGGAAACACCATATATTTT. It translates to CASRAVSGNTIYF.

V is TRBV6-5 and J is TRBJ2-1, with TRBD2 matching over 9 bases. The V gene end was trimmed by 2 bases and the J gene end by 6 bases; junction bases not matched to a gene: 5. This CDR3 comprises 15 residues. Germline V gene lookup returns CDR1 MNHEY and CDR2 SVGAGI. CDR3 in amino acids: CASSYGGGASNEQFF. CDR3 nucleotides: TGTGCCAGCAGTTACGGCGGGGGGGCCTCCAATGAGCAGTTCTTC.

The chain joins TRBV3-1 (or the pseudogene TRBV3-2) to TRBJ2-4, with D hard to call. Trimming pared 4 bases from V and 2 bases from J, leaving 6 bases between. Germline CDR1 and CDR2: LGHDT and YNNKEL (reference sequence). The CDR3 is 13 amino acids. Here the CDR3 DNA reads TGTGCCAGCAGCCGGGCTTCCAAAAACATTCAGTACTTC. It translates to CASSRASKNIQYF.

The chain has TRBV3-1 (or the pseudogene TRBV3-2) and TRBJ2-1, with 10 bases identical to TRBD1. With 3 bases clipped from V and 4 bases from J, the junction kept 3 bases outside the gene matches. The CDR3 consists of 15 residues. The germline gives CDR1 LGHDT, CDR2 YNNKEL (reference sequence). The CDR3 spells CASSQGQGRYNEQFF. Here the CDR3 DNA reads TGTGCCAGCAGCCAGGGACAGGGGAGATACAATGAGCAGTTCTTC.

The rearrangement links TRBV6-2 or TRBV6-3 to TRBJ1-2; D is ambiguous. CDR1 MNHEY and CDR2 SVGEGT come from the germline V gene. This CDR3 is built from 14 residues. The ends were cut back, 1 base at V and 1 base at J, with 7 bases in the middle. The CDR3 reads CASSYLQYNYGYTF. CDR3 bases: TGTGCCAGCAGTTACTTACAGTATAACTATGGCTACACCTTC.

V usage is TRBV7-8 and J usage is TRBJ1-4; the match to TRBD1 covers 8 bases. J was trimmed by 10 bases and V by 6 bases; bases with no gene match: 13. The germline V gene encodes CDR1 SGHVS and CDR2 FQNEAQ. The CDR3 has 15 residues. CDR3 DNA: TGTGCCAGCAGGGGACAGGCCAAAGTTCCTGGAAAACTGTTTTTT. Amino acid sequence: CASRGQAKVPGKLFF.

The chain couples TRBV25-1 to TRBJ2-3, with D possibly called TRBD1 or TRBD2 (6 bases each). The CDR3 contains 16 residues. Trimming took 3 bases from V and 0 from J, leaving 13 bases between them. In germline, CDR1 is MGHDK, CDR2 SYGVNS. The CDR3 nucleotides are TGTGCCAGCAGTGAGGCGGGACACCCTAGCACAGATACGCAGTATTTT. Its translation: CASSEAGHPSTDTQYF.

The chain carries TRBV19 and TRBJ2-2; a weak D match, TRBD2 (5 bases). Germline V gives CDR1 LNHDA, CDR2 SQIVND (reference sequence). Trimming took off 3 bases at V and 5 bases at J, with 10 bases between the two ends. The CDR3 is 14 residues long. The CDR3, as DNA: TGTGCCAGTAGTATGGGGAGAGATACCGGGGAGCTGTTTTTT. Protein: CASSMGRDTGELFF.

The V and J genes are TRBV5-6 and TRBJ2-5, with TRBD2 as a possible D gene (5 bases). V lost 0 bases, J lost 3 bases, and 12 bases lay in between. This CDR3 is 15 amino acids long. Germline V CDR1 and CDR2: SGHDT, YYEEEE. CDR3: CASSLATGWEETQYF. The CDR3 nucleotides read TGTGCCAGCAGCTTGGCCACGGGGTGGGAAGAGACCCAGTACTTC.

The rearrangement joins TRBV28 to TRBJ1-1; D might be TRBD1 (5 bases). Germline lookup yields CDR1 MDHEN and CDR2 SYDVKM. The CDR3 has 15 residues. The germline V and J ends were trimmed by 2 bases and 2 bases, with 12 bases remaining between them. In DNA form, the CDR3 reads TGTGCCAGCAGTTTACAGACAGACCTAAACACTGAAGCTTTCTTT. As protein: CASSLQTDLNTEAFF.

The chain uses TRBV9 and TRBJ1-2; D not resolved. Trimming cost V 2 bases and J 5 bases, with 10 bases left between them. Germline CDR1 and CDR2: SGDLS and YYNGEE. The CDR3 runs 13 residues. CDR3 DNA sequence: TGTGCCAGCAGCGTGGAGGGAACGTATGGCTACACCTTC. It encodes CASSVEGTYGYTF.

CDR3 residues: CASKRPGQGSTEAFF. DNA for the CDR3: TGTGCCAGTAAAAGGCCGGGACAGGGGTCCACTGAAGCTTTCTTT. V gene TRBV7-9 combines with J gene TRBJ1-1; 10 bases line up with TRBD1. The CDR3 is 15 residues long. With 9 bases clipped from V and 4 bases from J, the junction kept 11 bases outside the gene matches. CDR1 is SEHNR and CDR2 is FQNEAQ in the germline V gene (reference sequence).

This chain connects TRBV3-1 (or the pseudogene TRBV3-2) to TRBJ2-5, with D possibly matching TRBD1 (6 bases). The V end lost 5 bases, the J end lost 1 base, and 14 bases lay between the germline ends. The CDR3 length is 15 residues. CDR1 LGHDT and CDR2 YNNKEL come from the germline V gene (reference sequence). DNA for the CDR3: TGTGCCAGCAGCTCTTCGGGACACTCCCAAGAGACCCAGTACTTC. Translation gives CASSSSGHSQETQYF.

The chain links TRBV6-5 to TRBJ1-5; D is possibly TRBD1 (6 bases). Trimming stripped 7 bases from V and 2 bases from J, with 12 bases between. In germline, CDR1 is MNHEY, CDR2 SVGAGI. CDR3 length equals 14 residues. The CDR3 loop reads CASTHSGGNQPQHF. DNA for the CDR3: TGTGCCAGCACCCACTCAGGGGGCAATCAGCCCCAGCATTTT.

In its sample, this clone was seen a few times. The chain employs TRBV7-6 and TRBJ2-1, with 8 bases matching TRBD2. The CDR3 runs to 15 residues. Germline CDR1 SGHVS, CDR2 FNYEAQ. With V trimmed by 1 base and J by 4 bases, 3 bases remained unmatched. The CDR3 nucleotides read TGTGCCAGCAGCTTAGTAGCGGGGCTATACAATGAGCAGTTCTTC. As protein: CASSLVAGLYNEQFF. The full variable domain, rest sourced from reference TRBV7-6 and TRBJ2-1, is GAGVSQSPRYKVTKRGQDVALRCDPISGHVSLYWYRQALGQGPEFLTYFNYEAQQDKSGLPNDRFSAERPEGSISTLTIQRTEQRDSAMYRCASSLVAGLYNEQFFGPGTRLTVL.

The genes are TRBV5-1 and TRBJ1-1; the D gene is possibly TRBD1 (5 bases). Germline CDR1 is SGHRS and CDR2 is YFSETQ. Trimming shortened V by 4 bases and J by 3 bases, and 13 bases separated the two germline ends. The CDR3 extends over 14 amino acids. The CDR3 region is CASSDKTAHTEAFF. The CDR3 nucleotides read TGCGCCAGCAGCGATAAGACAGCGCACACTGAAGCTTTCTTT. The full variable domain, in which reference TRBV5-1 and TRBJ1-1 provide the parts outside the CDR3, is KAGVTQTPRYLIKTRGQQVTLSCSPISGHRSVSWYQQTPGQGLQFLFEYFSETQRNKGNFPGRFSGRQFSNSRSEMNVSTLELGDSALYLCASSDKTAHTEAFFGQGTRLTVV.

This chain links TRBV5-1 with TRBJ2-1; D is perhaps TRBD1 or TRBD2 (5 bases each). V dropped 0 bases and J dropped 5 bases, with 15 bases sitting between them. CDR3 length equals 16 residues. The germline V gene has CDR1 SGHRS and CDR2 YFSETQ. CDR3 region: CASSLASPPGHNEQFF. The CDR3 nucleotides are TGCGCCAGCAGCTTGGCGTCCCCCCCGGGACACAATGAGCAGTTCTTC.

The chain has TRBV5-1 and TRBJ2-1; no definite D call. V was pared by 5 bases and J by 8 bases, with 11 bases between. Looked up from germline, CDR1 is SGHRS and CDR2 is YFSETQ. The CDR3 runs 12 residues. The CDR3 DNA is TGCGCCAGCAGAAGGGATCGCGATGAGCAGTTCTTC. It encodes CASRRDRDEQFF.

This chain links TRBV25-1 with TRBJ1-4; D is uncertain. CDR3 length equals 12 residues. Per germline, CDR1 MGHDK and CDR2 SYGVNS. Trimming removed 8 bases from V and 4 bases from J, with 8 bases in between. In nucleotides, the CDR3 is TGTGCCAGCCACCGGGGTAATGAAAAACTGTTTTTT. Translation gives CASHRGNEKLFF.

The J gene is TRBJ2-3, the V gene TRBV5-4; D is undetermined. Trimming cost V 0 bases and J 0 bases, with 11 bases left between them. The CDR3 loop spans 16 amino acids. Germline V gene lookup returns CDR1 SGHNT and CDR2 YYREEE (reference sequence). The CDR3 region is CASSLVAPVSTDTQYF. The CDR3 DNA reads as TGTGCCAGCAGCTTGGTGGCACCAGTTAGCACAGATACGCAGTATTTT.

The V gene is TRBV6-6, the J gene TRBJ1-5; D may be TRBD1 (5 bases). CDR1 is MNHNY, CDR2 SVGAGI, per germline (reference sequence). The CDR3 has 13 residues. V lost 2 bases and J 5 bases, leaving 7 bases between the germline ends. CDR3 bases: TGTGCCAGCAGTTACCAGGGAGATCAGCCCCAGCATTTT. Translation gives CASSYQGDQPQHF.